One T cell receptor (beta chain) is described in this entry. Its antigen is not identified. This sample is part of a study of identical twins. Notes on the study in general: Models came in too low on out-of-frame TCR alpha sharing in monozygotic twins. An excess of low generation probability was shown by twin-shared out-of-frame alpha sequences.

Germline V gives CDR1 ENHRY, CDR2 SYGVKD. Trimming cost V 7 bases and J 5 bases, with 15 bases left between them. This CDR3 spans 13 amino acids. From the 5' RACE reads, TCRdb called clonotypes with MiXCR, one entry per CDR3 protein. The sample has a few hundred thousand distinct CDR3 sequences; 20% to 25% are singletons. These same records also appear under a second study, on T cells expressing NK-cell markers.

Sequences were obtained from CD4+ T cells sorted from blood. The chain combines TRBV10-3 with TRBJ2-7; possible D gene TRBD2, 5 bases. The receptor comes from a woman between 18 and 30 years old in good health. The CDR3 region is CAIMFSGGHEQYF. CDR3 DNA sequence: TGTGCCATCATGTTTTCCGGCGGGCACGAGCAGTACTTC.